This TCR beta chain was identified in a study of CD8+ T cells in alopecia areata. Study background: The study gave treated patients oral tofacitinib at 5 to 10 mg twice daily.

The CDR3 extends over 11 amino acids. Deletions cut 4 bases from V and 5 bases from J, with 4 bases between. Looked up from germline, CDR1 is MNHEY and CDR2 is SVGAGI. cDNA serving as the sequencing template came from extracted, reverse transcribed RNA. TCRdb keeps only in-frame clones here, not all; method: immunoSEQ multiplex PCR. The sample has about 97,000 clones; 41% are singletons. The chain uses TRBV6-5 and TRBJ2-3; D uncertain. The sequence derives from a human donor with alopecia areata. Source material: CD4+ T cells sorted from blood. The CDR3 sequence: CASSSVDTQYF. The CDR3 DNA reads TGTGCCAGCAGTTCGGTAGATACGCAGTATTTT.